This T cell receptor (beta chain) came from a study of cytomegalovirus exposure and HLA in healthy donors. Study outcomes and limitations: According to a later analysis, donors in an Asian-associated ancestry cluster reportedly had fewer N-insertions than the 666-donor mean. Per published reports, the classifier diagnosed cytomegalovirus status with high specificity and sensitivity. It emerged from a later analysis that several of the most significant clusters appeared to be linked to common viral pathogens.

J gave up 4 bases and V 2 bases, and 4 bases lay outside the gene matches. CDR1 is MDHEN, CDR2 SYDVKM, per germline. The CDR3 has 14 amino acids. In regard to this clone: Its antigen remains unknown.

Use of 60 Vbeta and 13 Jbeta primers characterized the PCR. Method: immunoSEQ multiplex PCR; TCRdb's copy keeps in-frame clones and lacks some. The sample has under 150,000 clones; 75% to 90% are singletons. This TCR came from a woman aged 40 to 55 in good health and CMV-seronegative. The sequencing sample was made of PBMCs. This chain connects TRBV28 to TRBJ1-2; 7 bases fit TRBD1. The CDR3 is CASSLQGGRYGYTF. The CDR3 DNA reads as TGTGCCAGCAGTTTACAGGGGGGCCGCTATGGCTACACCTTC.